A selection of T cell receptor beta chains follows, all from one sample in a study of blood T cell repertoires in COVID-19. Some clones are missing from TCRdb's copy, which holds only in-frame ones; the method was immunoSEQ multiplex PCR. The data show about 74,000 clones, with around three quarters seen just once and roughly 16% held by the top ten. The sequencing input was peripheral blood. The receptors come from a human donor in a cohort sampled during active COVID-19. CDR3s include the opening cysteine and the closing phenylalanine or tryptophan.

v_gene: TRBV7-2
j_gene: TRBJ2-7
CDR3aa: CASSEVWTAYEQYF

v_gene: TRBV6-2/TRBV6-3
j_gene: TRBJ2-7
CDR3aa: CASSNLRLDRTYEQYF

v_gene: TRBV12-3/TRBV12-4
j_gene: TRBJ2-4
CDR3aa: CASSQAKNIQYF

v_gene: TRBV28
j_gene: TRBJ2-3
CDR3aa: CASSFLAGGPSHTDTQYF

v_gene: TRBV6-6
j_gene: TRBJ2-1
CDR3aa: CASSYRGSSDEQFF

v_gene: TRBV11-2
j_gene: TRBJ2-7
CDR3aa: CASSFFGIRMAGGYEQYF

v_gene: TRBV30
j_gene: TRBJ1-1
CDR3aa: CAWSTSTGQSLVAFF

v_gene: TRBV24-1
j_gene: TRBJ2-2
CDR3aa: CATSDPNPRSSTGELFF

v_gene: TRBV24-1
j_gene: TRBJ1-2
CDR3aa: CATSYRGSNYGYTF

v_gene: TRBV10-3
j_gene: TRBJ2-3
CDR3aa: CAISALAGVDTDTQYF

v_gene: TRBV6-1
j_gene: TRBJ1-1
CDR3aa: CASSERTGLIAFF

v_gene: TRBV7-2
j_gene: TRBJ1-4
CDR3aa: CASSSGTGGSKLFF

v_gene: TRBV7-9
j_gene: TRBJ1-2
CDR3aa: CASSFAVGYGYTF

v_gene: TRBV27
j_gene: TRBJ1-2
CDR3aa: CASSLREGSGGYTF

v_gene: TRBV15
j_gene: TRBJ2-3
CDR3aa: CATSFGQVPDTQYF

v_gene: TRBV5-4
j_gene: TRBJ1-1
CDR3aa: CASSGGQGVTEAFF

v_gene: TRBV7-9
j_gene: TRBJ1-1
CDR3aa: CASRSLRTGHTEAFF

v_gene: TRBV7-6
j_gene: TRBJ2-7
CDR3aa: CASSFTRNSEQYF

v_gene: TRBV30
j_gene: TRBJ2-7
CDR3aa: CAWIRDSRRAEQYF

v_gene: TRBV5-6
j_gene: TRBJ2-1
CDR3aa: CASSIPGGIEEQFF

v_gene: TRBV6-5
j_gene: TRBJ2-3
CDR3aa: CASSWGTSGSADTQYF

v_gene: TRBV5-6
j_gene: TRBJ2-5
CDR3aa: CASSFIQLAGVGKETQYF

v_gene: TRBV7-8
j_gene: TRBJ1-5
CDR3aa: CASSLRDRQPNQPQHF

v_gene: TRBV15
j_gene: TRBJ2-7
CDR3aa: CATSRDTREQYF

v_gene: TRBV3-1/TRBV3-2
j_gene: TRBJ2-7
CDR3aa: CASSQVRASDEQYF

v_gene: TRBV10-1
j_gene: TRBJ1-1
CDR3aa: CASSDAGTEAFF

v_gene: TRBV28
j_gene: TRBJ1-6
CDR3aa: CAVVSAGLSSYNSPLHF

v_gene: TRBV5-6
j_gene: TRBJ2-1
CDR3aa: CASSLAAGVTNEQFF